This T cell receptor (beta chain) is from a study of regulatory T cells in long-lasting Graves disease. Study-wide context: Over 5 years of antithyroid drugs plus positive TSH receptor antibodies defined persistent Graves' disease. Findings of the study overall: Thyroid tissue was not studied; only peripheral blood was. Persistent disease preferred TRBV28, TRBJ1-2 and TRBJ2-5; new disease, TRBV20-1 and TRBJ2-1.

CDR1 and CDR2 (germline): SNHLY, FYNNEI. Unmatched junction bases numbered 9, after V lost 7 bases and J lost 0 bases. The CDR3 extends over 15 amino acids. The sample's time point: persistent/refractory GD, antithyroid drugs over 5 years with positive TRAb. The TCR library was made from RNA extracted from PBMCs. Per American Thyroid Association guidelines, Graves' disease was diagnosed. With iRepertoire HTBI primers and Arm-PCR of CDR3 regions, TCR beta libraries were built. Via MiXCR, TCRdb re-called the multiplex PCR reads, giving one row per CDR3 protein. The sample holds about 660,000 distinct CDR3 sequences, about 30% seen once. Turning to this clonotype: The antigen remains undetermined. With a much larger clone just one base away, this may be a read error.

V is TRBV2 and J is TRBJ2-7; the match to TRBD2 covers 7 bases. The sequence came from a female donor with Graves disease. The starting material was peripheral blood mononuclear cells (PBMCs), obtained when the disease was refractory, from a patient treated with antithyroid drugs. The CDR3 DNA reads TGTGCCAGCAAAAGCGGGGACGGTTCCTCCTACGAGCAGTACTTC. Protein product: CASKSGDGSSYEQYF.